The source of this TCR beta chain is a study of CD8+CD57+ T cells in acquired aplastic anemia. Study-wide context: Sorted cells (CD4+ and CD8+) yielded DNA amounts that averaged approximately 3.2 ug. Average CD4+ read depth in healthy donors was 10 million to 12 million reads.

V shed 6 bases and J 6 bases; nucleotides not matched to a gene: 6. There are 13 residues in the CDR3. Genomic DNA provided the template from which TCR beta VDJ and CDR3 profiles were obtained. MiXCR was run by TCRdb on the reads, yielding one entry per CDR3 protein. This sample yields some 68,000 distinct CDR3 sequences, of which roughly half are seen a single time; 6.5% to 9.5% belongs to the top ten. This clonotype was seen ten or more times. V and J are TRBV12-3 or TRBV12-4 and TRBJ1-1; 8 positions agree with TRBD1. What was sequenced was sorted CD4+, CD8+, or CD8+CD57+ T cells (not recorded which) from PBMCs. The clonotype originates from a human donor in good health, serving as a control. CDR3 sequence (DNA): TGTGCCAGCAGAGACGACAGGGGACCTGAAGCTTTCTTT. Translation gives CASRDDRGPEAFF.